A selection of T cell receptor beta chains follows, all from one sample in a study of T-cell reconstitution after alpha-beta-depleted transplantation in children. TCRdb re-called the PCR reads with MiXCR, one entry per CDR3 protein. The table lists about 610,000 distinct CDR3 sequences, about 11% of them singletons. Material: PBMCs from the stem cell graft donor, obtained from the stem cell graft. The receptors stem from a human donor who donated a stem cell graft to a child with acute myeloid leukemia. Each CDR3 is given with its conserved first and last residue. D genes are given only for firm matches. Rows give clone size only sometimes, using once, few, many, or a class for an expanded clone.

clone_size: few
d_call: TRBD2
v_call: TRBV4-2
j_call: TRBJ2-5
cdr3_aa: CASSRGGGSQETQYF
cdr3_nt: TGTGCCAGCAGCCGAGGCGGGGGGTCGCAAGAGACCCAGTACTTC

clone_size: few
d_call: -
v_call: TRBV7-2
j_call: TRBJ2-7
cdr3_aa: CASSDDWGAGEQYF
cdr3_nt: TGTGCCAGCAGCGACGACTGGGGGGCGGGCGAGCAGTACTTC

clone_size: few
d_call: -
v_call: TRBV20-1
j_call: TRBJ2-3
cdr3_aa: CSVGGRGFRGTTDTQYF
cdr3_nt: TGCAGTGTGGGTGGGCGTGGGTTTAGGGGCACCACAGATACGCAGTATTTT

clone_size: few
d_call: -
v_call: TRBV5-6
j_call: TRBJ2-5
cdr3_aa: CASSYGRGFETQYF
cdr3_nt: TGTGCCAGCAGCTATGGAAGGGGATTCGAGACCCAGTACTTC

clone_size: -
d_call: -
v_call: TRBV5-1
j_call: TRBJ2-4
cdr3_aa: CASNKGGTSDIQYF
cdr3_nt: TGCGCCAGCAACAAAGGAGGGACTTCGGACATTCAGTACTTC

clone_size: -
d_call: TRBD2
v_call: TRBV11-3
j_call: TRBJ2-5
cdr3_aa: CASSLDGLAGETQYF
cdr3_nt: TGTGCCAGCAGCTTAGATGGACTAGCGGGAGAGACCCAGTACTTC

clone_size: once
d_call: TRBD2
v_call: TRBV20-1
j_call: TRBJ2-1
cdr3_aa: CSARDLLLGLAENEQFF
cdr3_nt: TGCAGTGCTAGAGATCTCTTGTTAGGACTAGCGGAGAATGAGCAGTTCTTC

clone_size: -
d_call: -
v_call: TRBV12-3/TRBV12-4
j_call: TRBJ2-5
cdr3_aa: CASSLSTTLETQYF
cdr3_nt: TGTGCCAGCAGTTTAAGTACTACTCTGGAGACCCAGTACTTC

clone_size: many
d_call: TRBD2
v_call: TRBV20-1
j_call: TRBJ2-7
cdr3_aa: CSATRTSGAISYEQYF
cdr3_nt: TGCAGTGCTACTAGGACTAGCGGGGCGATTTCCTACGAGCAGTACTTC

clone_size: many
d_call: TRBD2
v_call: TRBV12-3/TRBV12-4
j_call: TRBJ2-1
cdr3_aa: CASSWTRSFSYNEQFF
cdr3_nt: TGTGCCAGCAGTTGGACTAGATCTTTCTCCTACAATGAGCAGTTCTTC

clone_size: few
d_call: -
v_call: TRBV30
j_call: TRBJ1-5
cdr3_aa: CAWSGGGSNQPQHF
cdr3_nt: TGTGCCTGGAGTGGGGGAGGGAGCAATCAGCCCCAGCATTTT

clone_size: few
d_call: TRBD2
v_call: TRBV4-1
j_call: TRBJ2-7
cdr3_aa: CASSQGTSGYSYEQYF
cdr3_nt: TGCGCCAGCAGCCAAGGGACTAGCGGGTACTCCTACGAGCAGTACTTC

clone_size: many
d_call: TRBD2
v_call: TRBV5-5
j_call: TRBJ2-2
cdr3_aa: CASRTSGSNTGELFF
cdr3_nt: TGTGCCAGCAGGACTAGCGGATCAAACACCGGGGAGCTGTTTTTT

clone_size: many
d_call: -
v_call: TRBV7-2
j_call: TRBJ2-7
cdr3_aa: CASRSRDLTYEQYF
cdr3_nt: TGTGCCAGCAGATCACGGGACCTTACCTACGAGCAGTACTTC

clone_size: many
d_call: -
v_call: TRBV7-2
j_call: TRBJ2-3
cdr3_aa: CASSPFEAQYF
cdr3_nt: TGTGCCAGCAGCCCCTTCGAGGCGCAGTATTTT

clone_size: few
d_call: TRBD2
v_call: TRBV27
j_call: TRBJ2-1
cdr3_aa: CASSPTLAAYNEQFF
cdr3_nt: TGTGCCAGCAGTCCCACACTAGCGGCCTACAATGAGCAGTTCTTC

clone_size: few
d_call: -
v_call: TRBV20-1
j_call: TRBJ2-5
cdr3_aa: CSAMATKETQYF
cdr3_nt: TGCAGTGCTATGGCCACGAAAGAGACCCAGTACTTC

clone_size: -
d_call: -
v_call: TRBV12-3/TRBV12-4
j_call: TRBJ1-2
cdr3_aa: CASSPSGRLGGYTF
cdr3_nt: TGTGCCAGCAGCCCTTCGGGACGGTTGGGCGGCTACACCTTC

clone_size: -
d_call: -
v_call: TRBV20-1
j_call: TRBJ2-5
cdr3_aa: CSARDLAQETQYF
cdr3_nt: TGCAGTGCTAGAGATCTGGCTCAAGAGACCCAGTACTTC

clone_size: many
d_call: -
v_call: TRBV7-2
j_call: TRBJ1-1
cdr3_aa: CASSLRGRDVGTEAFF
cdr3_nt: TGTGCCAGCAGCTTACGGGGACGGGACGTGGGCACTGAAGCTTTCTTT

clone_size: -
d_call: TRBD1
v_call: TRBV5-1
j_call: TRBJ2-5
cdr3_aa: CASSYSGQGARETQYF
cdr3_nt: TGCGCCAGCAGCTATTCAGGACAGGGGGCTCGAGAGACCCAGTACTTC

clone_size: few
d_call: -
v_call: TRBV20-1
j_call: TRBJ1-5
cdr3_aa: CSGTETGNQPQHF
cdr3_nt: TGCAGTGGAACAGAGACGGGCAATCAGCCCCAGCATTTT

clone_size: -
d_call: TRBD2
v_call: TRBV12-3/TRBV12-4
j_call: TRBJ2-3
cdr3_aa: CAICLGALAGGPTDTQYF
cdr3_nt: TGTGCCATCTGTTTAGGGGCCCTAGCGGGAGGGCCCACAGATACGCAGTATTTT

clone_size: once
d_call: TRBD1
v_call: TRBV4-2
j_call: TRBJ1-3
cdr3_aa: CASSRETGPGNTIYF
cdr3_nt: TGTGCCAGCAGCCGAGAGACAGGGCCTGGAAACACCATATATTTT

clone_size: many
d_call: -
v_call: TRBV19
j_call: TRBJ2-1
cdr3_aa: CASSGRSTGEQFF
cdr3_nt: TGTGCCAGTAGTGGCAGATCGACAGGTGAGCAGTTCTTC

clone_size: -
d_call: TRBD2
v_call: TRBV11-2
j_call: TRBJ2-3
cdr3_aa: CASSLNPPRASGGSTDTQYF
cdr3_nt: TGTGCCAGCAGCTTAAACCCCCCTCGGGCCAGCGGGGGGAGCACAGATACGCAGTATTTT

clone_size: many
d_call: TRBD2
v_call: TRBV20-1
j_call: TRBJ2-4
cdr3_aa: CSASPLAGAENIQYF
cdr3_nt: TGCAGTGCTTCACCTTTAGCGGGGGCGGAGAACATTCAGTACTTC

clone_size: -
d_call: -
v_call: TRBV4-2
j_call: TRBJ2-1
cdr3_aa: CASSQDRLRGGNEQFF
cdr3_nt: TGTGCCAGCAGCCAAGATCGCCTTCGAGGTGGGAATGAGCAGTTCTTC

clone_size: few
d_call: TRBD2
v_call: TRBV3-1
j_call: TRBJ2-2
cdr3_aa: CASSQVLAGTLNTGELFF
cdr3_nt: TGTGCCAGCAGCCAAGTTCTAGCGGGAACCCTGAACACCGGGGAGCTGTTTTTT

clone_size: many
d_call: -
v_call: TRBV3-1
j_call: TRBJ1-1
cdr3_aa: CASSKTGNTEAFF
cdr3_nt: TGTGCCAGCAGCAAGACGGGGAACACTGAAGCTTTCTTT

clone_size: few
d_call: TRBD2
v_call: TRBV11-1
j_call: TRBJ2-6
cdr3_aa: CASSRRGTRYSGANVLTF
cdr3_nt: TGTGCCAGCAGCCGTCGGGGGACTAGGTACTCTGGGGCCAACGTCCTGACTTTC

clone_size: many
d_call: TRBD2
v_call: TRBV2
j_call: TRBJ2-2
cdr3_aa: CASRLTSGDTGELFF
cdr3_nt: TGTGCCAGCAGGTTGACTAGCGGTGACACCGGGGAGCTGTTTTTT

clone_size: few
d_call: TRBD1
v_call: TRBV24-1
j_call: TRBJ2-1
cdr3_aa: CATSAGQGRHNEQFF
cdr3_nt: TGTGCCACCAGTGCAGGACAGGGCAGGCACAATGAGCAGTTCTTC

clone_size: -
d_call: -
v_call: TRBV6-1
j_call: TRBJ1-1
cdr3_aa: CASSEVQGYTEAFF
cdr3_nt: TGTGCCAGCAGTGAAGTACAGGGATACACTGAAGCTTTCTTT

clone_size: many
d_call: TRBD2
v_call: TRBV6-5
j_call: TRBJ2-1
cdr3_aa: CASSWEGRPNNEQFF
cdr3_nt: TGTGCCAGCAGTTGGGAGGGACGTCCGAACAATGAGCAGTTCTTC

clone_size: many
d_call: -
v_call: TRBV7-2
j_call: TRBJ2-7
cdr3_aa: CASSLRAPGDSYEQYF
cdr3_nt: TGTGCCAGCAGCTTAAGGGCTCCAGGGGACTCCTACGAGCAGTACTTC

clone_size: -
d_call: -
v_call: TRBV7-9
j_call: TRBJ1-1
cdr3_aa: CASRARLSNTEAFF
cdr3_nt: TGTGCCAGCCGCGCCCGTTTATCTAACACTGAAGCTTTCTTT

clone_size: -
d_call: TRBD2
v_call: TRBV6-2/TRBV6-3
j_call: TRBJ2-1
cdr3_aa: CASSYNNRGLEQFF
cdr3_nt: TGTGCCAGCAGTTACAACAACCGGGGACTAGAGCAGTTCTTC

clone_size: few
d_call: -
v_call: TRBV27
j_call: TRBJ2-7
cdr3_aa: CASSSIDGGYEQYF
cdr3_nt: TGTGCCAGCAGTTCCATAGATGGGGGGTACGAGCAGTACTTC

clone_size: -
d_call: TRBD2
v_call: TRBV5-1
j_call: TRBJ2-7
cdr3_aa: CASSSGLAVSYEQYF
cdr3_nt: TGCGCCAGCAGCTCGGGACTAGCGGTCTCCTACGAGCAGTACTTC

clone_size: -
d_call: -
v_call: TRBV21-1
j_call: TRBJ2-6
cdr3_aa: CASSSRTVRGNVLTF
cdr3_nt: TGTGCCAGCAGCAGCCGGACAGTGAGGGGGAACGTCCTGACTTTC

clone_size: -
d_call: TRBD1
v_call: TRBV29-1
j_call: TRBJ2-7
cdr3_aa: CSVIHGTGARNEQYF
cdr3_nt: TGCAGCGTGATACACGGGACAGGGGCCCGGAACGAGCAGTACTTC

clone_size: many
d_call: -
v_call: TRBV6-5
j_call: TRBJ2-3
cdr3_aa: CASSYLRGPTDTQYF
cdr3_nt: TGTGCCAGCAGTTACCTCAGAGGACCCACAGATACGCAGTATTTT

clone_size: -
d_call: -
v_call: TRBV4-3
j_call: TRBJ2-7
cdr3_aa: CASSQGREPTYEQYF
cdr3_nt: TGCGCCAGCAGCCAAGGGCGGGAACCGACCTACGAGCAGTACTTC

clone_size: -
d_call: -
v_call: TRBV24-1
j_call: TRBJ2-1
cdr3_aa: CATSLGTNEQFF
cdr3_nt: TGTGCCACCAGTCTGGGTACGAATGAGCAGTTCTTC

clone_size: -
d_call: TRBD1
v_call: TRBV27
j_call: TRBJ2-5
cdr3_aa: CASSPDRDQQETQYF
cdr3_nt: TGTGCCAGCAGTCCGGACAGGGACCAGCAAGAGACCCAGTACTTC

clone_size: many
d_call: TRBD2
v_call: TRBV28
j_call: TRBJ2-5
cdr3_aa: CASRALAETQYF
cdr3_nt: TGTGCCAGCAGAGCACTAGCGGAGACCCAGTACTTC